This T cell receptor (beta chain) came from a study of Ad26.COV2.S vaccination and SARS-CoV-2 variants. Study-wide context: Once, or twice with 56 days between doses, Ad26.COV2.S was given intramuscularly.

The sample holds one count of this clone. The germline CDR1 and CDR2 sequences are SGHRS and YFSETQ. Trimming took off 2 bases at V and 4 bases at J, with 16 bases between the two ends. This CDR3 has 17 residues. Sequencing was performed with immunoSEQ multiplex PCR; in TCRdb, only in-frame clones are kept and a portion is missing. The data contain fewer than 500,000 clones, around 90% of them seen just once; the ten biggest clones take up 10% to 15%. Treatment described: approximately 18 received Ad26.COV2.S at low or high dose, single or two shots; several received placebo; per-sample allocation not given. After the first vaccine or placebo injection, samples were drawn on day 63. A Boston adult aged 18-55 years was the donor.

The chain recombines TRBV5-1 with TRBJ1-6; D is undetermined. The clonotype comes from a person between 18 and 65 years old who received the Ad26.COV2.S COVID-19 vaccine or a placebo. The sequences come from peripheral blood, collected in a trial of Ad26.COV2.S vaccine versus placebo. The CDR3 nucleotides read TGCGCCAGCAGCTTAAACTTCCAGGAAGCTTATAATTCACCCCTCCACTTT. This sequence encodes CASSLNFQEAYNSPLHF. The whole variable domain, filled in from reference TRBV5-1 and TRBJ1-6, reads KAGVTQTPRYLIKTRGQQVTLSCSPISGHRSVSWYQQTPGQGLQFLFEYFSETQRNKGNFPGRFSGRQFSNSRSEMNVSTLELGDSALYLCASSLNFQEAYNSPLHFGNGTRLTVT.